Sequencing of this T cell receptor (beta chain) was carried out in a study of blood T cell repertoires in COVID-19. Study at large: Samples taken during acute and convalescent COVID-19 were collected in the United States, Italy and Spain.

J was trimmed by 1 base and V by 3 bases; bases with no gene match: 3. The CDR3 contains 14 residues. Germline V gives CDR1 SEHNR, CDR2 FQNEAQ (reference sequence). This table comes from immunoSEQ multiplex PCR, and its TCRdb copy is limited to in-frame clones, with some not included. The sample holds 30,000 to 40,000 clones; about 85% are singletons and the top ten take about 14%. The sequence was obtained from a human donor with acute or convalescent COVID-19. The donor label of this sample is uncertain. The sequenced sample was peripheral blood. The chain links TRBV7-9 to TRBJ2-7, with 7 bases that match TRBD2. The CDR3 loop is CASSFLGLSYEQYF. The DNA for the CDR3 is TGTGCCAGCAGCTTCCTGGGACTATCCTACGAGCAGTACTTC.